This T cell receptor (beta chain) emerged from a study of CD8 T cells in Susac syndrome. Findings and limits, study-wide: The authors acknowledged that the study's TCR sequencing and HLA analysis involved relatively few individuals.

After extraction with the RNeasy kit, about 0.5 to 1 ug of the RNA was reverse transcribed using random hexamers. One entry per CDR3 protein, called by TCRdb with MiXCR from the immunoSEQ multiplex PCR reads. The top ten clones hold under 0.095% of a sample with approximately 200,000 distinct CDR3 sequences, 95% of them seen once. For this clonotype: Its antigen is still unknown.

Sample: CD4+ T cells from PBMCs. This TCR came from a human donor with multiple sclerosis.

The CDR3 is CRGWGITDTQYF. The CDR3 bases are TGCAGGGGGTGGGGAATCACAGATACGCAGTATTTT. This chain links TRBV20-1 with TRBJ2-3, with unresolved D. The CDR3 loop spans 12 amino acids. Per the germline V gene, CDR1 is DFQATT and CDR2 is SNEGSKA (reference sequence).